The 20 T cell receptor beta chains in this list originate from one sample, sequenced in a study of blood T cell repertoires in COVID-19. Measured with immunoSEQ multiplex PCR; TCRdb has only the in-frame clones, and not every one. Here the sample spans more than 80,000 clones, about 85% being singletons. Sequenced sample: peripheral blood. The origin of the receptors is an elderly woman with COVID-19, enrolled during active disease.

As DNA, the CDR3 is TGTGCCAGCAGTATTGATAGGGGAGGCACCCAGTACTTC. Protein product: CASSIDRGGTQYF. V is TRBV5-4 and J is TRBJ2-5; tentative D call: TRBD2 (6 bases). The CDR3 totals 13 residues. Trimming cost V 5 bases and J 8 bases, with 16 bases left between them. Germline CDR1 and CDR2: SGHNT and YYREEE (reference sequence).

The DNA for the CDR3 is TGTGCCAGCAGTGAGGGGCGCCGCCTTAGCTCCTACAATGAGCAGTTCTTC. Protein: CASSEGRRLSSYNEQFF. The V gene is TRBV2, the J gene TRBJ2-1; maybe TRBD1 (5 bases). The germline V gene has CDR1 SNHLY and CDR2 FYNNEI. V shed 3 bases and J shed 0 bases, with 15 bases lying between them. The CDR3 totals 17 residues.

The chain carries TRBV24-1 and TRBJ1-2, with D hard to call. The ends were cut back, 4 bases at V and 3 bases at J, with 11 bases in the middle. Germline V lookup: CDR1 KGHDR, CDR2 SFDVKD. The length of the CDR3 is 14 residues. The CDR3 DNA sequence: TGTGCCACCAGTGACGCCGGGAGGGACTATGGCTACACCTTC. It yields the protein CATSDAGRDYGYTF.

The CDR3 nucleotides are TGTGCCAGCAGTCCAGGGGACGGCTACGAGCAGTACTTC. Residues: CASSPGDGYEQYF. The V gene is TRBV28, the J gene TRBJ2-7; the D gene is possibly TRBD1 (6 bases). The CDR3 consists of 13 residues. Germline V gives CDR1 MDHEN, CDR2 SYDVKM. V lost 5 bases and J lost 3, with 11 bases in between.

V and J are TRBV27 and TRBJ1-3, with 8 positions matching TRBD1. The CDR3 is made up of 16 amino acids. Trimming cost V 2 bases and J 3 bases; bases outside gene matches: 6. Germline loops: CDR1 MNHEY, CDR2 SMNVEV (reference sequence). CDR3 sequence: CASSLRQGADGNTIYF. Here the CDR3 DNA reads TGTGCCAGCAGTTTACGGCAGGGGGCGGATGGAAACACCATATATTTT.

V is TRBV18 and J is TRBJ2-7; D remains unclear. This CDR3 has 11 amino acids. The V and J ends lost 2 bases and 10 bases respectively, with 9 bases between them. Germline assignment: CDR1 KGHSH and CDR2 LQKENI. The CDR3 sequence is CASSPDTHQYF. In DNA, the CDR3 is TGTGCCAGCTCACCAGATACTCACCAGTACTTC.

V is TRBV4-2 and J is TRBJ2-1; 9 bases are shared with TRBD2. The CDR3 runs 17 residues. The trim removed 3 bases at V and 4 bases at J, leaving 10 bases unmatched. Per germline, CDR1 LGHNA and CDR2 YNFKEQ. The DNA for the CDR3 is TGTGCCAGCAGCCATCCAGTGGCTAGCGGGGAATACAATGAGCAGTTCTTC. Translated, it gives CASSHPVASGEYNEQFF.

This chain connects TRBV2 to TRBJ1-1, with TRBD1 identical over 8 bases. The CDR3 is 16 residues long. Trimming took 4 bases from V and 0 from J; bases not matched to a gene: 7. Germline V lookup: CDR1 SNHLY, CDR2 FYNNEI. The CDR3 is CASSVGQGKMNTEAFF. The CDR3 bases are TGTGCCAGCAGTGTCGGACAGGGAAAAATGAACACTGAAGCTTTCTTT.

This sequence joins TRBV27 and TRBJ2-2; D ambiguous. This CDR3 has 14 residues. In germline, CDR1 is MNHEY, CDR2 SMNVEV (reference sequence). The germline V and J ends were trimmed by 10 bases and 0 bases, with 12 bases remaining between them. The CDR3 region has the DNA TGTGCCACCTATATCCGGGCGAACACCGGGGAGCTGTTTTTT. The encoded protein is CATYIRANTGELFF.

This sequence joins TRBV5-1 and TRBJ2-7; TRBD2 matches 7 bases. With 0 bases clipped from V and 5 bases from J, the junction kept 8 bases outside the gene matches. Germline CDR1 is SGHRS and CDR2 is YFSETQ. CDR3 length: 15 residues. For the CDR3, the DNA is TGCGCCAGCAGCTTGGGCGCCGCGACTAGCAACGAGCAGTACTTC. Residues: CASSLGAATSNEQYF. The full variable domain, completed using reference TRBV5-1 and TRBJ2-7, is KAGVTQTPRYLIKTRGQQVTLSCSPISGHRSVSWYQQTPGQGLQFLFEYFSETQRNKGNFPGRFSGRQFSNSRSEMNVSTLELGDSALYLCASSLGAATSNEQYFGPGTRLTVT.

The CDR3 DNA sequence: TGCGCCAGCAGAATCGACAGGGATCAGCCCCAGCATTTT. Translation gives CASRIDRDQPQHF. This chain joins TRBV5-1 and TRBJ1-5; 7 bases are shared with TRBD1. Trimming removed 5 bases from V and 5 bases from J; junction bases left unmatched: 4. Germline CDR1 reads SGHRS; CDR2 reads YFSETQ. This CDR3 has 13 residues.

This clone occurred a few times. CDR3 nucleotide sequence: TGCAGCGTTGAAGATCGGGCAGGGAGGGAAAAACTGTTTTTT. It translates to CSVEDRAGREKLFF. This chain links TRBV29-1 with TRBJ1-4; tentative D call: TRBD1 (5 bases). Germline V gene sequence: CDR1 SQVTM, CDR2 ANQGSEA. V lost 0 bases to trimming and J lost 8 bases, with 13 bases between them. This CDR3 comprises 14 residues.

This clone was seen a few times. The V and J genes are TRBV4-1 and TRBJ2-7; 8 bases agree with TRBD2. The CDR3 sequence is 16 residues long. V lost 2 bases and J lost 0; bases outside the gene matches: 6. CDR1 MGHRA and CDR2 YSYEKL come from the germline V gene. The CDR3 protein is CASSQRTSSSSYEQYF. The CDR3 bases are TGCGCCAGCAGCCAACGGACTAGCTCGAGCTCCTACGAGCAGTACTTC.

V is TRBV6-2 or TRBV6-3 and J is TRBJ1-5, with 7 bases lining up with TRBD1. The trim removed 6 bases at V and 3 bases at J, leaving 5 bases unmatched. This CDR3 spans 14 amino acids. In germline, CDR1 is MNHEY, CDR2 SVGEGT. This CDR3 reads CASSKTGNNQPQHF. The CDR3 nucleotides are TGTGCCAGCAGCAAGACAGGGAACAATCAGCCCCAGCATTTT.

V usage is TRBV7-2 and J usage is TRBJ1-1, with D tentatively TRBD1 (5 bases). The V and J ends lost 1 base and 4 bases respectively, with 10 bases between them. The CDR3 runs to 14 residues. Germline V gives CDR1 SGHTA, CDR2 FQGNSA. Here the CDR3 DNA reads TGTGCCAGCAGCTTAGAGGGCAGGGTCACTGAAGCTTTCTTT. Protein: CASSLEGRVTEAFF.

This clone was seen a single time. V usage is TRBV6-5 and J usage is TRBJ2-7; 7 bases fit TRBD2. Germline V gene sequence: CDR1 MNHEY, CDR2 SVGAGI. The CDR3 runs 15 residues. Germline trimming cut 2 bases from V and 2 bases from J; bases unmatched to any gene: 6. CDR3 sequence reads: CASSYGGRGTYEQYF. In DNA form, the CDR3 reads TGTGCCAGCAGTTACGGCGGGAGAGGAACCTACGAGCAGTACTTC.

The chain links TRBV7-2 to TRBJ1-1; D uncertain. The CDR3 loop spans 14 amino acids. V lost 3 bases and J lost 0, with 8 bases in between. Germline V gene sequence: CDR1 SGHTA, CDR2 FQGNSA. The CDR3 reads CASSFRQVNTEAFF. CDR3 sequence (DNA): TGTGCCAGCAGCTTCCGGCAGGTGAACACTGAAGCTTTCTTT.

CDR3 DNA: TGTGCCAGCAGCCAAGACCTGGGACTAGCGGGAGGCACAGATACGCAGTATTTT. Amino acids: CASSQDLGLAGGTDTQYF. The V and J genes are TRBV3-1 (or the pseudogene TRBV3-2) and TRBJ2-3; TRBD2 matches 14 bases. Germline V gives CDR1 LGHDT, CDR2 YNNKEL (reference sequence). This CDR3 is 18 amino acids long. V trimming: 0 bases; J trimming: 1 base; junction bases outside the gene matches: 3.

The chain couples TRBV5-6 to TRBJ1-1; the D is unclear. The CDR3 has 14 amino acids. CDR1 and CDR2 from the germline V gene are SGHDT and YYEEEE. The V end was cut by 0 bases, the J end by 2 bases, with 8 bases between. The CDR3 coding sequence is TGTGCCAGCAGCTTGGCTGGCAGTAACACTGAAGCTTTCTTT. This gives the protein CASSLAGSNTEAFF.

The chain combines TRBV10-3 with TRBJ1-1, with 9 bases matching TRBD1. The ends lost 4 bases at V and 5 bases at J; junction bases unmatched: 2. The CDR3 covers 13 residues. Germline V lookup: CDR1 ENHRY, CDR2 SYGVKD. Here the CDR3 reads CAISGQGVTEAFF. Here the CDR3 DNA reads TGTGCCATCAGTGGACAGGGGGTAACTGAAGCTTTCTTT.